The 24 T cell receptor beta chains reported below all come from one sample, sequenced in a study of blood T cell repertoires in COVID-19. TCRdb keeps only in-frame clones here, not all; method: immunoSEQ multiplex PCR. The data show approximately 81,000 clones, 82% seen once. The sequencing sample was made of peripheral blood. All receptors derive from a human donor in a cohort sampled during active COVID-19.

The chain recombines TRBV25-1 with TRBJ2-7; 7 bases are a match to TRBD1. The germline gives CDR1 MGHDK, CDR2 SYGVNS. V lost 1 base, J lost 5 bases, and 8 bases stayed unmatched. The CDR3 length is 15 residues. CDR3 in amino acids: CASSEWGRGSDEQYF. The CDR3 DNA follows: TGTGCCAGCAGTGAATGGGGCAGGGGGTCCGACGAGCAGTACTTC.

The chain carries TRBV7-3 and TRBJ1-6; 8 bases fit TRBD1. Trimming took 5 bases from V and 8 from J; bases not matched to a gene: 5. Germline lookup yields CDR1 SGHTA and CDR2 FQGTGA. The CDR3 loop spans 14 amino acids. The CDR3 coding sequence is TGTGCCAGCAGCAAAACGGGACAGGATTCACCCCTCCACTTT. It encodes CASSKTGQDSPLHF.

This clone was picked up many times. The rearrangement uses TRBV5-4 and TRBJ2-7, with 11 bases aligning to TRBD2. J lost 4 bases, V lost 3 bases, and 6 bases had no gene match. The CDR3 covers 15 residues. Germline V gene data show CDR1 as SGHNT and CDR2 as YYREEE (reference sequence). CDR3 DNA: TGTGCCAGCAGCTCGGGACTAGCGGAACTATACGAGCAGTACTTC. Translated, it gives CASSSGLAELYEQYF.

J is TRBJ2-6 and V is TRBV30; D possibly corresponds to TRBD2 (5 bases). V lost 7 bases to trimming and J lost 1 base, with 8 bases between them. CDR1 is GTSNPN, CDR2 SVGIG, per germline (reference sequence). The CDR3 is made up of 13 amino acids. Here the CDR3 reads CASRGSGANVLTF. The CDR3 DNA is TGTGCCTCCCGGGGATCTGGGGCCAACGTCCTGACTTTC.

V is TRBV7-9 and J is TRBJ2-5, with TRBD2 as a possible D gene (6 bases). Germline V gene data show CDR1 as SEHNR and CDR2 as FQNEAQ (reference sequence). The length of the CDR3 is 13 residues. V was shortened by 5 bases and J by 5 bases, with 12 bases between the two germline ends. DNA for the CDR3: TGTGCCAGCAGCCCCCCAGGGAGGGAGACCCAGTACTTC. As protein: CASSPPGRETQYF.

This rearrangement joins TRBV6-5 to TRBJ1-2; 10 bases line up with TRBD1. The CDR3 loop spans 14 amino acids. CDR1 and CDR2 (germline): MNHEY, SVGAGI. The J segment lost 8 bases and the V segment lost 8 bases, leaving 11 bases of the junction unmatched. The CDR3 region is CASGLQDRGSGYTF. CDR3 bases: TGTGCCAGCGGACTACAGGACAGGGGGTCCGGCTACACCTTC.

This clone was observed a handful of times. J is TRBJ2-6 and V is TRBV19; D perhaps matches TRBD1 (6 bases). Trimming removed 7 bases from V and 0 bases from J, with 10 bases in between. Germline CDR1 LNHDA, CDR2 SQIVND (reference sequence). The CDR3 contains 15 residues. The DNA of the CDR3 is TGTGCCAGTATAAAAGGGGGCTCTGGGGCCAACGTCCTGACTTTC. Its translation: CASIKGGSGANVLTF. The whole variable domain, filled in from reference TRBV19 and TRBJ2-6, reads DGGITQSPKYLFRKEGQNVTLSCEQNLNHDAMYWYRQDPGQGLRLIYYSQIVNDFQKGDIAEGYSVSREKKESFPLTVTSAQKNPTAFYLCASIKGGSGANVLTFGAGSRLTVL.

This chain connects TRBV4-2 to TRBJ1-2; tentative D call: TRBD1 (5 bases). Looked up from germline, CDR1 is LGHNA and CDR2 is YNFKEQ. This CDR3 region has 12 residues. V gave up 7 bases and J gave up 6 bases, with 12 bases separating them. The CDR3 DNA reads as TGTGCCAGCACTCGGGGGTCCCATGGCTACACCTTC. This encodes CASTRGSHGYTF.

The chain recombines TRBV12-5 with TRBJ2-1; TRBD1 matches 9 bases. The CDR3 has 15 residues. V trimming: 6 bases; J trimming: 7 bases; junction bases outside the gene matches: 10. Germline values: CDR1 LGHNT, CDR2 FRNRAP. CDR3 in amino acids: CASGPGTGTTNEQFF. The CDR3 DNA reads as TGTGCTAGTGGCCCCGGGACAGGGACTACGAATGAGCAGTTCTTC.

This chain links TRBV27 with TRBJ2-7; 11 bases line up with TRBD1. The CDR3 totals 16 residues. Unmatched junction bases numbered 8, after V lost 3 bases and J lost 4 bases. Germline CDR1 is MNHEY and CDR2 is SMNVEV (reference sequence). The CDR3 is CASSFGDGTGGYEQYF. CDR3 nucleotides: TGTGCCAGCAGTTTTGGGGACGGGACAGGGGGGTACGAGCAGTACTTC.

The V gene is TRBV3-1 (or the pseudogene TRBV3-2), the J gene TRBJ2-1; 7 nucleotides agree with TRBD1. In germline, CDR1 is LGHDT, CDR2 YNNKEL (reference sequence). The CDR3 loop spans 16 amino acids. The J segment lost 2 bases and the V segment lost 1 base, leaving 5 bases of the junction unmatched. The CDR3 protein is CASSQASGGAYNEQFF. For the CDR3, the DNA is TGTGCCAGCAGCCAAGCTTCAGGGGGTGCCTACAATGAGCAGTTCTTC.

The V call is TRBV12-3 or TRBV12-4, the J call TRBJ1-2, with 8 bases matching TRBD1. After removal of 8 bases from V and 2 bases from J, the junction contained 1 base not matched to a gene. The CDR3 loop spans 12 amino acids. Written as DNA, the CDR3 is TGTGCCAGCTGGACAGGGAACTATGGCTACACCTTC. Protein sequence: CASWTGNYGYTF.

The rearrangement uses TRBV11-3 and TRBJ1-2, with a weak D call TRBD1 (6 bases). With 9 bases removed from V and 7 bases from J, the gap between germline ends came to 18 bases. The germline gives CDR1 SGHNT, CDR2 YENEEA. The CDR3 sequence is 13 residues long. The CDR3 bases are TGTGCCAGACACGGACCGGGGGGGCGTGGCTACACCTTC. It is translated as CARHGPGGRGYTF.

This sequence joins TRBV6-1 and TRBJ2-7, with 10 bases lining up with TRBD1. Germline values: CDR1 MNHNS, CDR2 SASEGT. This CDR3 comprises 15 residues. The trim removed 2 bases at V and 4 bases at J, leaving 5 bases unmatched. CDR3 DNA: TGTGCCAGCAGTGAAATGAGACAGGGGGCGTACGAGCAGTACTTC. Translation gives CASSEMRQGAYEQYF.

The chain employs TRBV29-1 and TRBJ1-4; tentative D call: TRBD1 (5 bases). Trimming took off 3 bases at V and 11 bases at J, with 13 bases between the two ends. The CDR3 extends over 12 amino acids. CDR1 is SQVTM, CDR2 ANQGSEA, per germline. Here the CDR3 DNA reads TGCAGCGTTGACCCGGGGGAGGGGAAACTGTTTTTT. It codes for CSVDPGEGKLFF.

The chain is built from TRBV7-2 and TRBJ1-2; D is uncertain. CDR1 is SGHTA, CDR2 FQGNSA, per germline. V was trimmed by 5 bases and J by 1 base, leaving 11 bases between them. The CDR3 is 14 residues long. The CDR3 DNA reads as TGTGCCAGCAGCCAACTTCTAAGTAACTATGGCTACACCTTC. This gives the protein CASSQLLSNYGYTF.

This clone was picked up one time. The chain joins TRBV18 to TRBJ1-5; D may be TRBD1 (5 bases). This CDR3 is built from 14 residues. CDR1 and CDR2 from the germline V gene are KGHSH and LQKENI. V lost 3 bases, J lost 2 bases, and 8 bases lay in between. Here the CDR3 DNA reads TGTGCCAGCTCACCCGACAGTGGCAATCAGCCCCAGCATTTT. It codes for CASSPDSGNQPQHF.

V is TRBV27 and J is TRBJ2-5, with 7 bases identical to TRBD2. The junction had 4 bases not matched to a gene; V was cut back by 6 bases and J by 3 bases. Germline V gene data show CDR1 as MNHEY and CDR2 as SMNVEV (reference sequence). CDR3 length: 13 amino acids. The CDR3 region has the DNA TGTGCCAGCAGAGAGCTAGCGGAAGAGACCCAGTACTTC. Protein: CASRELAEETQYF.

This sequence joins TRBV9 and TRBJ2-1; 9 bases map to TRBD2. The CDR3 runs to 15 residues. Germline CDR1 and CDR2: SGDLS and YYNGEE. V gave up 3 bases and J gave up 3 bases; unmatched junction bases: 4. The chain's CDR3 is CASSGGAGGYNEQFF. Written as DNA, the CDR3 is TGTGCCAGCAGCGGTGGAGCGGGGGGCTACAATGAGCAGTTCTTC.

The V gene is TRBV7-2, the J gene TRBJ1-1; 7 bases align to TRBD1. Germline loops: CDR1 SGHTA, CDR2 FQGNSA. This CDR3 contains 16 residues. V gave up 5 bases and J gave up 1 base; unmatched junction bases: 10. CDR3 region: CASSRPTGLGNTEAFF. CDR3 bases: TGTGCCAGCAGCCGGCCGACAGGGTTGGGGAACACTGAAGCTTTCTTT. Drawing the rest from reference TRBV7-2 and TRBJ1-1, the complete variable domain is GAGVSQSPSNKVTEKGKDVELRCDPISGHTALYWYRQSLGQGLEFLIYFQGNSAPDKSGLPSDRFSAERTGGSVSTLTIQRTQQEDSAVYLCASSRPTGLGNTEAFFGQGTRLTVV.

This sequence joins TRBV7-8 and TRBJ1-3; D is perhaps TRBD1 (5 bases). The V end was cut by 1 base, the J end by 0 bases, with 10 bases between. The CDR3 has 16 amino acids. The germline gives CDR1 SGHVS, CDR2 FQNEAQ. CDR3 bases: TGTGCCAGCAGCTTAGACGCGGGGGGCTCTGGAAACACCATATATTTT. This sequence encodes CASSLDAGGSGNTIYF.

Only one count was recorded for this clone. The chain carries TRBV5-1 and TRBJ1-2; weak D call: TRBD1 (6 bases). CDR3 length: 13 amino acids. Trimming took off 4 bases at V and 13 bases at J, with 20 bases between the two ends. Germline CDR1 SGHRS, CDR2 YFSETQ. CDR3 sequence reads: CASSEILGGEGTF. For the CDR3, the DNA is TGCGCCAGCAGCGAAATCCTAGGGGGTGAGGGCACCTTC.

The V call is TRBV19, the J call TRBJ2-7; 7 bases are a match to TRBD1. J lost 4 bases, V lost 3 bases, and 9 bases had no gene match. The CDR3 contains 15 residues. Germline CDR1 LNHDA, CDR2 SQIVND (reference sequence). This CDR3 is CASSMKTGDRYEQYF. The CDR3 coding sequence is TGTGCCAGTAGTATGAAAACAGGGGACCGATACGAGCAGTACTTC.

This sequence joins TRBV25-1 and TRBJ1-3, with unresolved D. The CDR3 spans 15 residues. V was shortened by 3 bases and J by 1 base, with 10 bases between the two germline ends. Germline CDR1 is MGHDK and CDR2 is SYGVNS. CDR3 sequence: CASSEAGGSGNTIYF. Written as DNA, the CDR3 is TGTGCCAGCAGTGAGGCAGGAGGTTCTGGAAACACCATATATTTT.